The sequence of this T cell receptor (beta chain) was determined in a study of T cells after yellow fever vaccination. V dropped 0 bases and J dropped 8 bases, with 15 bases sitting between them. The CDR3 has 16 amino acids. CDR1 and CDR2 (germline): SGHNT, YYREEE (reference sequence). This clonotype came up once. No antigen is known for it. Study-level results: Repertoires sorted by FACS could include abundant clonotypes that are contaminants from the bulk population.

TCRdb itself ran the 5' RACE reads through MiXCR, one entry per CDR3 protein. The sample has around 500,000 distinct CDR3 sequences, 20% to 25% seen once. Here the sequenced sample was PBMCs, taken about 20 days after the first yellow fever vaccination. This clonotype was obtained from a man aged 18 to 29 who received the YFV17D yellow fever vaccine. The chain joins TRBV5-4 to TRBJ1-6; D unclear. In DNA, the CDR3 is TGTGCCAGCAGCTTGGGGTCTTTCCTAGGTGATTCACCCCTCCACTTT. Translating it yields CASSLGSFLGDSPLHF.